The rows below give T cell receptor beta chains drawn from one sample of a study of OX40 agonist ivuxolimab in advanced cancers. Libraries were prepared by immunoSEQ multiplex PCR; TCRdb keeps only in-frame clonotypes and omits some of them. The sample contains tens of thousands of clones, about 86% of which appear only once. Specimen: CD4+ or CD8+ T cells sorted from blood, collected in a trial of the OX40 agonist ivuxolimab. Receptors were obtained from an adult with an advanced solid tumor such as melanoma, head and neck, liver or kidney cancer. The CDR3 runs from the conserved cysteine through the conserved F or W. D genes are given only for firm matches. Some rows have no size entry. The others give once, few or many, or a class for an expanded clone.

d_gene: .; v_gene: TRBV15; j_gene: TRBJ2-7; abundance: .; CDR3nt: TGTGCCACCAGCAGAGATCTCCGGACAGTCAGCTCCTACGAGCAGTACTTC; CDR3aa: CATSRDLRTVSSYEQYF
d_gene: TRBD1; v_gene: TRBV18; j_gene: TRBJ1-3; abundance: .; CDR3nt: TGTGCCAGCTCACCACGGCAGGGGGCTTTTGGAAACACCATATATTTT; CDR3aa: CASSPRQGAFGNTIYF
d_gene: TRBD1; v_gene: TRBV7-6; j_gene: TRBJ2-5; abundance: .; CDR3nt: TGTGCCAGCAGCAAATGGGACAGATGGGAGCAGTACTTC; CDR3aa: CASSKWDRWEQYF
d_gene: TRBD2; v_gene: TRBV7-2; j_gene: TRBJ2-7; abundance: .; CDR3nt: TGTGCCAGCAGCTTAGAACTAGCGCGATCCTACGAGCAGTACTTC; CDR3aa: CASSLELARSYEQYF
d_gene: TRBD1; v_gene: TRBV18; j_gene: TRBJ1-1; abundance: .; CDR3nt: TGTGCCAGCTCACCCATGGACAGGGGTGAAGCTTTCTTT; CDR3aa: CASSPMDRGEAFF
d_gene: .; v_gene: TRBV19; j_gene: TRBJ1-5; abundance: .; CDR3nt: TGTGCCAGTACCGAGGGATTCCTATGGAATCAGCCCCAGCATTTT; CDR3aa: CASTEGFLWNQPQHF
d_gene: .; v_gene: TRBV2; j_gene: TRBJ1-3; abundance: few; CDR3nt: TGTGCCAGCAGTGCGAGCTCTGGAAACACCATATATTTT; CDR3aa: CASSASSGNTIYF
d_gene: .; v_gene: TRBV18; j_gene: TRBJ2-1; abundance: .; CDR3nt: TGTGCCAGCTCACCCCTAGGGACGGACTACAATGAGCAGTTCTTC; CDR3aa: CASSPLGTDYNEQFF
d_gene: .; v_gene: TRBV29-1; j_gene: TRBJ2-2; abundance: .; CDR3nt: TGCAGCGTTGTCCGACCCCGGGACTCTAACACCGGGGAGCTGTTTTTT; CDR3aa: CSVVRPRDSNTGELFF
d_gene: TRBD1; v_gene: TRBV27; j_gene: TRBJ2-3; abundance: .; CDR3nt: TGTGCCACCAATGACAGGGGGCGCGGGTCAGATACGCAGTATTTT; CDR3aa: CATNDRGRGSDTQYF
d_gene: .; v_gene: TRBV4-2; j_gene: TRBJ1-1; abundance: .; CDR3nt: TGTGCCAGCACCCCTGGACAGTTGAACACTGAAGCTTTCTTT; CDR3aa: CASTPGQLNTEAFF
d_gene: .; v_gene: TRBV11-1; j_gene: TRBJ2-1; abundance: few; CDR3nt: TGTGCCAGCAAGGGGGAGAGCTCCTACAATGAGCAGTTCTTC; CDR3aa: CASKGESSYNEQFF
d_gene: .; v_gene: TRBV6-1; j_gene: TRBJ1-6; abundance: few; CDR3nt: TGTGCCAGCGGGGGGGTCCTGAATTCACCCCTCCACTTT; CDR3aa: CASGGVLNSPLHF
d_gene: .; v_gene: TRBV10-3; j_gene: TRBJ2-7; abundance: .; CDR3nt: TGTGCCATCAGTGCAAAAGAGGGCGGTCTAACTTCCTACGAGCAGTACTTC; CDR3aa: CAISAKEGGLTSYEQYF
d_gene: .; v_gene: TRBV4-2; j_gene: TRBJ1-1; abundance: .; CDR3nt: TGTGCCAGCAGCCCGCCGAGGGGAGGCACTGAAGCTTTCTTT; CDR3aa: CASSPPRGGTEAFF
d_gene: .; v_gene: TRBV7-2; j_gene: TRBJ1-4; abundance: .; CDR3nt: TGTGCCAGCAAACTCGACAGGAGGAATGAAAAACTGTTTTTT; CDR3aa: CASKLDRRNEKLFF
d_gene: TRBD1; v_gene: TRBV5-1; j_gene: TRBJ2-7; abundance: .; CDR3nt: TGCGCCAGCAGCGTGACAGGGGGCCTCTACGAGCAGTACTTC; CDR3aa: CASSVTGGLYEQYF
d_gene: .; v_gene: TRBV15; j_gene: TRBJ1-2; abundance: .; CDR3nt: TGTGCCACCAGCAGAGATGTCCAGCACTATGGCTACACCTTC; CDR3aa: CATSRDVQHYGYTF
d_gene: .; v_gene: TRBV6-1; j_gene: TRBJ1-4; abundance: .; CDR3nt: TGTGCCAGCAGTGAACTGTTATCCGAAAAACTGTTTTTT; CDR3aa: CASSELLSEKLFF
d_gene: .; v_gene: TRBV10-3; j_gene: TRBJ1-1; abundance: once; CDR3nt: TGTGCCACCAGTGCCCGTATGAACACTGAAGCTTTCTTT; CDR3aa: CATSARMNTEAFF
d_gene: TRBD1; v_gene: TRBV19; j_gene: TRBJ1-1; abundance: .; CDR3nt: TGTGCCAGTAACCGACCTAACAGGGGAGCTTTCTTT; CDR3aa: CASNRPNRGAFF
d_gene: TRBD1; v_gene: TRBV6-5; j_gene: TRBJ2-7; abundance: .; CDR3nt: TGTGCCAGCAGACAACAGGGGGCGTTGGGGGGCCAGTACTTC; CDR3aa: CASRQQGALGGQYF
d_gene: .; v_gene: TRBV6-1; j_gene: TRBJ1-5; abundance: .; CDR3nt: TGTGCCAGCAGGACGACAACGAGTAGCAATCAGCCCCAGCATTTT; CDR3aa: CASRTTTSSNQPQHF
d_gene: .; v_gene: TRBV20-1; j_gene: TRBJ2-5; abundance: few; CDR3nt: TGCAGTGCTAGAGTGGTGGAGACCCAGTACTTC; CDR3aa: CSARVVETQYF
d_gene: .; v_gene: TRBV19; j_gene: TRBJ1-6; abundance: few; CDR3nt: TGTGCCAGTAGTCTGCCAGGGAACCTTGGTTCACCCCTCCACTTT; CDR3aa: CASSLPGNLGSPLHF
d_gene: TRBD1; v_gene: TRBV29-1; j_gene: TRBJ2-7; abundance: .; CDR3nt: TGCAGCGCCGTAACCGGGACAGGGGCCTCCTACGAGCAGTACTTC; CDR3aa: CSAVTGTGASYEQYF
d_gene: .; v_gene: TRBV5-1; j_gene: TRBJ1-4; abundance: .; CDR3nt: TGCGCCAGCAGCTTGGCCCATAAGGGTAGTGAAAAACTGTTTTTT; CDR3aa: CASSLAHKGSEKLFF
d_gene: .; v_gene: TRBV19; j_gene: TRBJ2-3; abundance: once; CDR3nt: TGTGCCAGTACTCCAGGGGGGGGCCGGACAGATACGCAGTATTTT; CDR3aa: CASTPGGGRTDTQYF
d_gene: TRBD1; v_gene: TRBV5-1; j_gene: TRBJ1-1; abundance: .; CDR3nt: TGCGCCAGCAGCTCCTACAACAGGGGTGTCGACACTGAAGCTTTCTTT; CDR3aa: CASSSYNRGVDTEAFF
d_gene: TRBD1; v_gene: TRBV9; j_gene: TRBJ1-2; abundance: .; CDR3nt: TGTGCCAGCAGCGTAGGCCCAGGGGGTTCTAACTATGGCTACACCTTC; CDR3aa: CASSVGPGGSNYGYTF
d_gene: .; v_gene: TRBV6-5; j_gene: TRBJ1-2; abundance: .; CDR3nt: TGTGCCAGCAGTTACTCGAACGGGGGCGGCTACACCTTC; CDR3aa: CASSYSNGGGYTF
d_gene: .; v_gene: TRBV7-9; j_gene: TRBJ1-2; abundance: once; CDR3nt: TGTGCCAGCAGCTTAACCCAGGGGCGCTACACCTTC; CDR3aa: CASSLTQGRYTF
d_gene: TRBD1; v_gene: TRBV5-1; j_gene: TRBJ1-1; abundance: .; CDR3nt: TGCGCCAGCAGCTGGGGGACAGCTGAAGCTTTCTTT; CDR3aa: CASSWGTAEAFF
d_gene: .; v_gene: TRBV7-2; j_gene: TRBJ2-7; abundance: .; CDR3nt: TGTGCCAGCAGCCTGGGCCAGGGAATCGGGTACGAGCAGTACTTC; CDR3aa: CASSLGQGIGYEQYF
d_gene: .; v_gene: TRBV7-6; j_gene: TRBJ1-6; abundance: .; CDR3nt: TGTGCCAGTCGAAGCGGGGCAGGGGACACCCTCCACTTT; CDR3aa: CASRSGAGDTLHF
d_gene: .; v_gene: TRBV7-9; j_gene: TRBJ1-1; abundance: .; CDR3nt: TGTGCCAGCAGCTTAGAGGGAATAGGTGAAGCTTTCTTT; CDR3aa: CASSLEGIGEAFF
d_gene: TRBD2; v_gene: TRBV7-2; j_gene: TRBJ2-1; abundance: .; CDR3nt: TGTGCCAGCAGTCGAAAGCGGGGGGGCCGAAATGAGCAGTTCTTC; CDR3aa: CASSRKRGGRNEQFF
d_gene: .; v_gene: TRBV6-5; j_gene: TRBJ1-3; abundance: .; CDR3nt: TGTGCCAGCAGTTCCCCGACAGGCAACTCTGGAAACACCATATATTTT; CDR3aa: CASSSPTGNSGNTIYF
d_gene: TRBD2; v_gene: TRBV28; j_gene: TRBJ2-7; abundance: few; CDR3nt: TGTGCCAGCAGTTTCTCCCTAGCGGGGTTGACCTACGAGCAGTACTTC; CDR3aa: CASSFSLAGLTYEQYF
d_gene: .; v_gene: TRBV5-1; j_gene: TRBJ1-2; abundance: .; CDR3nt: TGCGCCAGCAGCTCGGTGGGTTGGAGGGGCTATGGCTACACCTTC; CDR3aa: CASSSVGWRGYGYTF
d_gene: .; v_gene: TRBV5-8; j_gene: TRBJ1-4; abundance: .; CDR3nt: TGTGCCAGCAGCCCGGGGAGGAGCCCAAGTAGTGAAAAACTGTTTTTT; CDR3aa: CASSPGRSPSSEKLFF
d_gene: TRBD2; v_gene: TRBV18; j_gene: TRBJ2-3; abundance: few; CDR3nt: TGTGCCAGCTCACCGAGGGAGGGGAGGTCCGATACGCAGTATTTT; CDR3aa: CASSPREGRSDTQYF
d_gene: .; v_gene: TRBV21-1; j_gene: TRBJ2-1; abundance: .; CDR3nt: TGTGCCAGCAGCAATGGCGGGGTGACGGGTGAGCAGTTCTTC; CDR3aa: CASSNGGVTGEQFF
d_gene: TRBD1; v_gene: TRBV5-5; j_gene: TRBJ2-7; abundance: .; CDR3nt: TGTGCCAGCAGCCCGGGACAGCTATCCTACGAGCAGTACTTC; CDR3aa: CASSPGQLSYEQYF
d_gene: .; v_gene: TRBV27; j_gene: TRBJ1-1; abundance: .; CDR3nt: TGTGCCAGCACTCCTACAGGAGCCTTGCGGAGTGAAGCTTTCTTT; CDR3aa: CASTPTGALRSEAFF
d_gene: .; v_gene: TRBV30; j_gene: TRBJ2-7; abundance: .; CDR3nt: TGTGCCTGGAAAAAGACAGGCTACTACGAGCAGTACTTC; CDR3aa: CAWKKTGYYEQYF
d_gene: .; v_gene: TRBV6-1; j_gene: TRBJ1-2; abundance: .; CDR3nt: TGTGCCAGCAGTGAATTGGGCGTAAACTATGGCTACACCTTC; CDR3aa: CASSELGVNYGYTF
d_gene: .; v_gene: TRBV19; j_gene: TRBJ1-4; abundance: .; CDR3nt: TGTGCCAGTAGAGGCGGATATGCAACTAATGAAAAACTGTTTTTT; CDR3aa: CASRGGYATNEKLFF
d_gene: .; v_gene: TRBV6-1; j_gene: TRBJ2-1; abundance: few; CDR3nt: TGTGCCAGCAGTGTGGGGGGGCCCGACAATGAGCAGTTCTTC; CDR3aa: CASSVGGPDNEQFF
d_gene: .; v_gene: TRBV18; j_gene: TRBJ1-4; abundance: .; CDR3nt: TGTGCCAGCTCAACTGACAGGGAAAAACTGTTTTTT; CDR3aa: CASSTDREKLFF
d_gene: .; v_gene: TRBV18; j_gene: TRBJ1-1; abundance: .; CDR3nt: TGTGCCAGCTCACCTAGGGTCGGGGAGGTCAACACTGAAGCTTTCTTT; CDR3aa: CASSPRVGEVNTEAFF
d_gene: .; v_gene: TRBV5-1; j_gene: TRBJ2-3; abundance: .; CDR3nt: TGCGCCAGCAGCTTGTCATCCATTGCCGGAGATACGCAGTATTTT; CDR3aa: CASSLSSIAGDTQYF
d_gene: TRBD1; v_gene: TRBV5-1; j_gene: TRBJ1-2; abundance: .; CDR3nt: TGCGCCAGCAGCTCAGGGACAGGGAGAAGGGAAGGCTACACCTTC; CDR3aa: CASSSGTGRREGYTF